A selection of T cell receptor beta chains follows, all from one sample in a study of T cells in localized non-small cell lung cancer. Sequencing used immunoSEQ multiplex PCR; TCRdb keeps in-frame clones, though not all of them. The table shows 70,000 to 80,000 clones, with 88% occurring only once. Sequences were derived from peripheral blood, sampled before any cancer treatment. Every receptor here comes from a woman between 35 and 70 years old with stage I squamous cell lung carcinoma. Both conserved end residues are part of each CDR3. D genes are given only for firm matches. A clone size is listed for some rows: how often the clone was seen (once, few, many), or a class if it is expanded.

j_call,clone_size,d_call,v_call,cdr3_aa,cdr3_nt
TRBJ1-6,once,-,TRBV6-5,CASSRLNSPLHF,TGTGCCAGCAGTCGTCTAAATTCACCCCTCCACTTT
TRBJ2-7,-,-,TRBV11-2,CASSSNRDSSYEQYF,TGTGCCAGCAGCTCAAACCGGGACTCATCCTACGAGCAGTACTTC
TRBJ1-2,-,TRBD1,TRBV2,CASSTNPGQGYTF,TGTGCCAGCAGTACCAATCCGGGACAGGGCTACACCTTC
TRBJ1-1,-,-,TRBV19,CASSTDSLTEAFF,TGTGCCAGTAGTACGGACAGCCTCACTGAAGCTTTCTTT
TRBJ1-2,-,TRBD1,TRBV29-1,CSVYGTGGLLNYGYTF,TGCAGCGTATATGGGACAGGGGGCCTTCTTAACTATGGCTACACCTTC
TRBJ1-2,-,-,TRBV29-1,CSVEVTQTNYGYTF,TGCAGCGTTGAAGTAACACAGACAAACTATGGCTACACCTTC
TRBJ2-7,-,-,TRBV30,CAWRVSIGGEQYF,TGTGCCTGGAGGGTGTCCATCGGAGGGGAGCAGTACTTC
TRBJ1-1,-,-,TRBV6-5,CASSSYMNTEAFF,TGTGCCAGCAGTTCGTATATGAACACTGAAGCTTTCTTT
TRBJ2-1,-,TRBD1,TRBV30,CAWSSGTGLNEQFF,TGTGCCTGGAGTTCCGGGACAGGGCTTAATGAGCAGTTCTTC
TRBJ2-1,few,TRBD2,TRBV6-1,CASSALAGGFGNEQFF,TGTGCCAGCAGTGCTCTAGCGGGGGGATTCGGCAATGAGCAGTTCTTC
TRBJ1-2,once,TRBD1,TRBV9,CASSGDRAGYTF,TGTGCCAGCAGCGGCGACAGGGCGGGCTACACCTTC
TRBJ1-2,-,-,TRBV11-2,CASSFLDSSYGYTF,TGTGCCAGCAGCTTTCTTGACAGCTCCTATGGCTACACCTTC
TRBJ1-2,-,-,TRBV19,CASSYSGGYTF,TGTGCCAGCAGTTACAGTGGGGGCTACACCTTC
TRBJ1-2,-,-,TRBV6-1,CASSELPAYGYTF,TGTGCCAGCAGTGAACTCCCGGCCTATGGCTACACCTTC
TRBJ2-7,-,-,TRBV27,CASSLTAGIKYF,TGTGCCAGCAGTTTAACGGCAGGAATTAAGTACTTC
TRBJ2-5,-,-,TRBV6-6,CASSFGRLNQETQYF,TGTGCCAGCAGTTTTGGTAGACTAAACCAAGAGACCCAGTACTTC
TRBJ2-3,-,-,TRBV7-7,CASSLEARGTDTQYF,TGTGCTAGCAGCTTAGAAGCCCGGGGGACAGATACGCAGTATTTT
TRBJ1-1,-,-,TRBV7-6,CASSSPGGVRTEAFF,TGTGCCAGCAGCTCTCCGGGGGGGGTTAGGACTGAAGCTTTCTTT
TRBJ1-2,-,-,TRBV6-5,CASSPNNYGYTF,TGTGCCAGCAGTCCGAATAACTATGGCTACACCTTC
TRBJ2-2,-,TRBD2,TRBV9,CASSASGGNTGELFF,TGTGCCAGCAGCGCCTCGGGGGGGAACACCGGGGAGCTGTTTTTT
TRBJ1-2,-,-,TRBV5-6,CASSLQDRNYGYTF,TGTGCCAGCAGCTTACAGGACCGAAACTATGGCTACACCTTC
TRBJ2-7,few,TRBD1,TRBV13,CASSLGTGEQYF,TGTGCCAGCAGCTTGGGGACAGGCGAGCAGTACTTC
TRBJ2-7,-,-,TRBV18,CASSPGRTSYEQYF,TGTGCCAGCTCACCAGGACGGACTTCCTACGAGCAGTACTTC
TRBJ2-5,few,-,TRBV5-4,CASSLDETQYF,TGTGCCAGCAGCTTGGATGAGACCCAGTACTTC
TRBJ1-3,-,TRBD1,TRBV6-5,CASSLDRGTGNTIYF,TGTGCCAGCAGTTTGGACAGGGGGACTGGAAACACCATATATTTT